This passage covers 21 T cell receptor beta chains from one sample sequenced in a study of blood T cells in healthy people across ages. Together with a sample-barcoded 5' primer, a J-beta primer mix was included in a second PCR lasting about 6 to 12 cycles. One entry per CDR3 protein results from TCRdb running MiXCR on the 5' RACE reads. Seen here are about 640,000 distinct CDR3 sequences, roughly 58% observed once, and the top ten hold around 37%. Sequencing was performed on blood. The receptors come from a man in his fifties or sixties in good health.

Of note for this clonotype: This sequence may be a read error, since a much larger clone differs from it by one base. J is TRBJ2-5 and V is TRBV27, with D possibly matching TRBD2 (7 bases). In germline, CDR1 is MNHEY, CDR2 SMNVEV (reference sequence). V was pared by 2 bases and J by 11 bases, with 21 bases between. The CDR3 has 15 residues. The CDR3 spells CASSLGAGAMYEQYF. The CDR3 bases are TGTGCCAGCAGTTTAGGGGCGGGGGCGATGTATGAGCAGTACTTC.

The chain carries TRBV20-1 and TRBJ2-5; TRBD2 matches at 11 bases. This CDR3 is 18 amino acids long. CDR1 is DFQATT and CDR2 is SNEGSKA in the germline V gene (reference sequence). The trim removed 6 bases at V and 3 bases at J, leaving 18 bases unmatched. The CDR3 spells CSAGLVSGGALGEETQYF. The CDR3 coding sequence is TGCAGTGCCGGGCTTGTTAGCGGGGGGGCCCTCGGTGAAGAGACCCAGTACTTC.

The chain has TRBV7-2 and TRBJ2-5; TRBD1 aligns across 8 bases. V gave up 4 bases and J gave up 6 bases; unmatched junction bases: 4. The CDR3 runs to 13 residues. Germline V CDR1 and CDR2: SGHTA, FQGNSA. CDR3 residues: CASSSGGAKTQYF. CDR3 DNA: TGTGCCAGCAGCTCAGGGGGCGCGAAGACCCAGTACTTC.

The rearrangement uses TRBV20-1 and TRBJ2-3, with TRBD2 matching over 11 bases. CDR1 is DFQATT and CDR2 is SNEGSKA in the germline V gene (reference sequence). V shed 3 bases, J shed 3 bases, and the junction held 14 bases outside the gene matches. The CDR3 covers 18 residues. CDR3 residues: CSASISGGAVSVTDTQYF. For the CDR3, the DNA is TGCAGTGCTAGTATTAGCGGGGGGGCCGTAAGTGTTACAGATACGCAGTATTTT.

Concerning this clonotype: Its ends do not fully match the called genes, so a read error is possible. The V gene is TRBV2, the J gene TRBJ2-2, with a possible D match to TRBD1 (5 bases). This CDR3 is 15 amino acids long. Germline V lookup: CDR1 SNHLY, CDR2 FYNNEI. The CDR3 loop is CVSSENGQNTGELFF. As DNA, the CDR3 is TGTGTCAGCAGTGAGAACGGACAGAACACCGGGGAGCTGTTTTTT.

The chain employs TRBV20-1 and TRBJ2-2, with D unresolved. The germline gives CDR1 DFQATT, CDR2 SNEGSKA (reference sequence). The CDR3 is 12 residues long. Trimming stripped 5 bases from V and 1 base from J, with 5 bases between. The CDR3 DNA sequence: TGCAGTGCTCTAGTGAACACCGGGGAGCTGTTTTTT. It codes for CSALVNTGELFF.

Comment on this clonotype: It may be a read error: a sequence one base away is much more abundant. The chain links TRBV3-1 to TRBJ2-7; D is undetermined. Trimming cost V 2 bases and J 3 bases, with 5 bases left between them. Germline V gene lookup returns CDR1 LGHDT and CDR2 YNNKEL (reference sequence). The CDR3 has 12 amino acids. CDR3 loop: CASSQQVYEQYF. The CDR3 nucleotides are TGTGCCAGCAGCCAACAGGTCTACGAGCAGTACTTC.

The V gene is TRBV29-1, the J gene TRBJ2-1; maybe TRBD1 (6 bases). The germline V gene has CDR1 SQVTM and CDR2 ANQGSEA. Trimming stripped 3 bases from V and 5 bases from J, with 20 bases between. The CDR3 spans 16 residues. The CDR3 DNA is TGCAGCGTTGAGCCTCCTAGGGGGTCACGGGACAATGAGCAGTTCTTC. Residues: CSVEPPRGSRDNEQFF.

This clonotype was detected a few times. The V and J genes are TRBV9 and TRBJ2-7; 10 bases are shared with TRBD2. Trimming cost V 0 bases and J 1 base; bases outside gene matches: 13. CDR1 SGDLS and CDR2 YYNGEE come from the germline V gene. This CDR3 is built from 19 residues. DNA for the CDR3: TGTGCCAGCAGCGTAGAGGCTCCGTGGAGCGGGGGGGATTCCTACGAGCAGTACTTC. Its translation is CASSVEAPWSGGDSYEQYF.

The CDR3 sequence: CASSLAGRTGELFF. DNA for the CDR3: TGTGCCAGCAGCTTAGCAGGGCGGACCGGGGAGCTGTTTTTT. The rearrangement links TRBV7-9 to TRBJ2-2; D is undetermined. In germline, CDR1 is SEHNR, CDR2 FQNEAQ (reference sequence). Between the trimmed V and J ends, which lost 0 bases and 5 bases, there was a span of 7 bases. This CDR3 spans 14 amino acids.

This clonotype has only a few counts. At one end, the junction sequence differs from germline, possibly due to a read error. The chain combines TRBV20-1 with TRBJ2-4; tentatively, D is TRBD1 (6 bases). The CDR3 contains 15 residues. Germline values: CDR1 DFQATT, CDR2 SNEGSKA (reference sequence). The DNA for the CDR3 is TGCAGTGCTGGAGACAGGCGAGGGGCCAAAAACATTCAGTACTTC. This encodes CSAGDRRGAKNIQYF.

This clonotype occurred many times. The chain couples TRBV20-1 to TRBJ2-5; TRBD2 agrees at 12 bases. Per the germline V gene, CDR1 is DFQATT and CDR2 is SNEGSKA (reference sequence). There are 14 residues in the CDR3. The junction had 2 bases not matched to a gene; V was cut back by 1 base and J by 5 bases. DNA for the CDR3: TGCAGTGCTAGAGTCCTAGCGGGGGGGGAGACCCAGTACTTC. It translates to CSARVLAGGETQYF.

The V and J genes are TRBV20-1 and TRBJ2-1; D unresolved. CDR3 length: 16 residues. Trimming took 3 bases from V and 0 from J, leaving 15 bases between them. Germline V gene lookup returns CDR1 DFQATT and CDR2 SNEGSKA (reference sequence). CDR3 in amino acids: CSASDSTPSSYNEQFF. CDR3 nucleotide sequence: TGCAGTGCTAGCGACTCTACTCCTAGCTCCTACAATGAGCAGTTCTTC.

This rearrangement joins TRBV24-1 to TRBJ2-7; D is uncertain. CDR3 length: 11 amino acids. V dropped 3 bases and J dropped 7 bases, with 6 bases sitting between them. The germline gives CDR1 KGHDR, CDR2 SFDVKD. The CDR3 sequence: CATSDGVEQYF. The CDR3 nucleotides are TGTGCCACCAGTGATGGGGTTGAGCAGTACTTC.

This clonotype was counted once. One end of the junction varies from germline; a read error may be responsible. This chain connects TRBV18 to TRBJ1-2; no clear D. This CDR3 region has 14 residues. Germline V gives CDR1 KGHSH, CDR2 LQKENI. The CDR3 DNA is TGTGCCAGCTCACCACCGGCAGTTAACTATGGCTGCACCTTC. Translation gives CASSPPAVNYGCTF.

This rearrangement joins TRBV7-6 to TRBJ2-3, with 13 positions matching TRBD2. Germline V gives CDR1 SGHVS, CDR2 FNYEAQ. Trimming took 3 bases from V and 6 from J; bases not matched to a gene: 6. This CDR3 comprises 16 residues. Here the CDR3 reads CASSFGTSGTRDTQYF. As DNA, the CDR3 is TGTGCCAGCAGCTTCGGGACTAGCGGGACCCGGGATACGCAGTATTTT.

This clonotype has a handful of counts. This chain links TRBV11-2 with TRBJ1-6; weak D call: TRBD1 (6 bases). Germline CDR1 and CDR2: SGHAT and FQNNGV. V was shortened by 1 base and J by 7 bases, with 14 bases between the two germline ends. This CDR3 contains 16 residues. This CDR3 is CASSLGVGQKNSPLHF. As DNA, the CDR3 is TGTGCCAGCAGCTTAGGAGTTGGACAGAAAAATTCACCCCTCCACTTT.

This clonotype came up a few times. J is TRBJ1-2 and V is TRBV29-1, with unresolved D. The germline CDR1 and CDR2 sequences are SQVTM and ANQGSEA. V lost 2 bases and J lost 2, with 12 bases in between. CDR3 length: 14 amino acids. The CDR3 region is CSVETWAGNYGYTF. The CDR3 bases are TGCAGCGTTGAAACCTGGGCGGGAAACTATGGCTACACCTTC.

This chain's CDR3 is CASSPQGNLQETQYF. Written as DNA, the CDR3 is TGTGCCAGCAGCCCACAGGGGAACCTCCAAGAGACCCAGTACTTC. The V and J genes are TRBV6-5 and TRBJ2-5, with 7 bases identical to TRBD1. J was trimmed by 1 base and V by 6 bases; bases with no gene match: 8. CDR1 is MNHEY, CDR2 SVGAGI, per germline. There are 15 residues in the CDR3.

The chain couples TRBV5-1 to TRBJ2-7; 13 positions match TRBD2. This CDR3 has 15 residues. CDR1 and CDR2 (germline): SGHRS, YFSETQ. V shed 9 bases and J 7 bases; nucleotides not matched to a gene: 13. CDR3 nucleotides: TGCGCCACCGCACTAGCGGGGGGGTCCTACAATGAGCAGTACTTC. Translating gives CATALAGGSYNEQYF.

This chain uses TRBV27 with TRBJ2-3; D is unresolved. V dropped 3 bases and J dropped 4 bases, with 14 bases sitting between them. The length of the CDR3 is 15 residues. Germline CDR1 MNHEY, CDR2 SMNVEV (reference sequence). CDR3 in amino acids: CASSLGSVGPDTQYF. CDR3 DNA: TGTGCCAGCAGTTTGGGTTCAGTGGGCCCAGATACGCAGTATTTT.